This T cell receptor (beta chain) was obtained from a study of cytomegalovirus exposure and HLA in healthy donors. Findings and caveats of the study: Trimming of TCR beta V- and J-genes showed a link, identified in a later analysis, to a missense DCLRE1C variant.

PCR involved 60 Vbeta and 13 Jbeta primers. This table comes from immunoSEQ multiplex PCR, and its TCRdb copy is limited to in-frame clones, with some not included. The sample holds fewer than 80,000 clones; 65% to 75% are singletons and the top ten take roughly 10%. This CDR3 is built from 14 residues. Germline CDR1 reads GTSNPN; CDR2 reads SVGIG (reference sequence). V lost 3 bases and J lost 5, with 16 bases in between. Regarding this clone: No antigen is known for it.

The V and J genes are TRBV30 and TRBJ1-1; no clear D gene. This clonotype originated in a woman aged 55-69 years in good health and CMV-seropositive. The source material was PBMCs. This chain's CDR3 is CAWREGPSWTEAFF. The CDR3, as DNA: TGTGCCTGGAGAGAGGGTCCCAGCTGGACTGAAGCTTTCTTT. Full variable domain (outside the CDR3, taken from reference TRBV30 and TRBJ1-1): SQTIHQWPATLVQPVGSPLSLECTVEGTSNPNLYWYRQAAGRGLQLLFYSVGIGQISSEVPQNLSASRPQDRQFILSSKKLLLSDSGFYLCAWREGPSWTEAFFGQGTRLTVV.